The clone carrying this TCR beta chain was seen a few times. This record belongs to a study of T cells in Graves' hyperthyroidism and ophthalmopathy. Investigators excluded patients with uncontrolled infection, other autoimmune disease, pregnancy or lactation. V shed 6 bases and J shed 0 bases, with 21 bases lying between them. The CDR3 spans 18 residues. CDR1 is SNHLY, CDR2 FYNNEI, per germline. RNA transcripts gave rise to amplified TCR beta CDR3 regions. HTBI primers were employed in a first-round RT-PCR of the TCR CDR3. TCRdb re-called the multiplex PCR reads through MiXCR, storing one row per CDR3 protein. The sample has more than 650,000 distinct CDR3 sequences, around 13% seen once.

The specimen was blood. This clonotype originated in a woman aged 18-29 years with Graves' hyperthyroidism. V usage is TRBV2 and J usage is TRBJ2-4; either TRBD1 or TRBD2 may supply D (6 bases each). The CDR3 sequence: CASSPMGGGQVAKNIQYF. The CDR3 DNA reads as TGTGCCAGCAGCCCTATGGGGGGCGGCCAGGTAGCCAAAAACATTCAGTACTTC.